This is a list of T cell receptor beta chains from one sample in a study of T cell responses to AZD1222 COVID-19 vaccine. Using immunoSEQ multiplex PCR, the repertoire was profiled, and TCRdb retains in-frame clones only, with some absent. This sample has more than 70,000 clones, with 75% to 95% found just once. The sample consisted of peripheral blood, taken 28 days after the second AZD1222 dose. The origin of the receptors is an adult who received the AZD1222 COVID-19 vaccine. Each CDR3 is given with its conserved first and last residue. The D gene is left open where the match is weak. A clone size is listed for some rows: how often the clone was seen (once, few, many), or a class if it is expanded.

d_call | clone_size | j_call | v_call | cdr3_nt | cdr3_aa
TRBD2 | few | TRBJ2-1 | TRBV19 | TGTGCCAGTAGTATAGATCACGGACTAGCGGGAGTTGAGCAGTTCTTC | CASSIDHGLAGVEQFF
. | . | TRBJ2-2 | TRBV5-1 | TGCGCCAGCAGCTTGGCCGTGGCCACCGGGGAGCTGTTTTTT | CASSLAVATGELFF
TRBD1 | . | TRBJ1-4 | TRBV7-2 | TGTGCCAGCAGAAGGACAGGGGATTCTAATGAAAAACTGTTTTTT | CASRRTGDSNEKLFF
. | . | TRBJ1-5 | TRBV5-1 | TGCGCCAGCAGCTTCGACAGCAATCAGCCCCAGCATTTT | CASSFDSNQPQHF
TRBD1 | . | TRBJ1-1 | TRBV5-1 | TGCGCCAGCAGCTTCTCCGGGACAGAAAAAGCTTTCTTT | CASSFSGTEKAFF
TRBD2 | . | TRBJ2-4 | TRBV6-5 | TGTGCCAGCAGACTAGCGGGGAAAAACATTCAGTACTTC | CASRLAGKNIQYF
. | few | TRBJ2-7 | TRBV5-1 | TGCGCCAGCTGGCAGGTTGTGCCAGACCTTTTTTACGAGCAGTACTTC | CASWQVVPDLFYEQYF
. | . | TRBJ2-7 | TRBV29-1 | TGCAGCGTTGGTGTGTGGGCCCAGACCTACGAGCAGTACTTC | CSVGVWAQTYEQYF
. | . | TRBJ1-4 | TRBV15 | TGTGCCACCCATTCGGGACGGACTAATGAAAAACTGTTTTTT | CATHSGRTNEKLFF
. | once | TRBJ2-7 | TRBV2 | TGTGCCAGCAGTGTTACGCGGGGGACAGTCCCCTACGAGCAGTACTTC | CASSVTRGTVPYEQYF
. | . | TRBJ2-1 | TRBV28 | TGTGCCAGCCTGGACTTGACCTACAATGAGCAGTTCTTC | CASLDLTYNEQFF
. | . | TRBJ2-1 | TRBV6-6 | TGTGCCAGCAGGGGATTAAGGGGGAATGAGCAGTTCTTC | CASRGLRGNEQFF
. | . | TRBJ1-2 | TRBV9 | TGTGCCAGCAGCCCATTGGGGACAAGGACGACTAACTATGGCTACACCTTC | CASSPLGTRTTNYGYTF
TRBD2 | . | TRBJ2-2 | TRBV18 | TGTGCCAGCTCACCCGGGACTAGCGGAGGCGGGGAGCTGTTTTTT | CASSPGTSGGGELFF
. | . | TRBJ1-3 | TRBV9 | TGTGCCAGCAGCTCATCGCAGGGCTCCGTACCCATATATTTT | CASSSSQGSVPIYF
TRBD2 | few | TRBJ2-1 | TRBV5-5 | TGTGCCAGCAGCTTTGGGGCGGGGGGCAGCCAGACCAAAACTCAGTTCTTC | CASSFGAGGSQTKTQFF
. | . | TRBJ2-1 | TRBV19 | TGTGCCAGTAGTATCCGCCAGGGATTAATCAATGAGCAGTTCTTC | CASSIRQGLINEQFF
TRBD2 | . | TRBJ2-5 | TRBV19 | TGTGCCAGTAGTAGCACCAGGGAGGGGGAGACCCAGTACTTC | CASSSTREGETQYF
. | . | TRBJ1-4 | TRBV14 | TGTGCCAGCAGCCTCCGTCATCCCCGCGGGGGATCGGAAAAACTGTTTTTT | CASSLRHPRGGSEKLFF
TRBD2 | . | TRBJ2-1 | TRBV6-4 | TGTGCCAGCAGCGCGGGGGGGACCTACAATGAGCAGTTCTTC | CASSAGGTYNEQFF
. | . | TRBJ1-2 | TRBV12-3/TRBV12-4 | TGTGCCAGCAGTTCCGCAGGGATAAAAGGCTACACCTTC | CASSSAGIKGYTF
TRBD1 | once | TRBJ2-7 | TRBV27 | TGTGCCAGCAGTTTAAACAGGGGTGGCAACGAGCAGTACTTC | CASSLNRGGNEQYF
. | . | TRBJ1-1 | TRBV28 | TGTGCCAGCAGTTTACCAGGGTCGGGCACTGAAGCTTTCTTT | CASSLPGSGTEAFF